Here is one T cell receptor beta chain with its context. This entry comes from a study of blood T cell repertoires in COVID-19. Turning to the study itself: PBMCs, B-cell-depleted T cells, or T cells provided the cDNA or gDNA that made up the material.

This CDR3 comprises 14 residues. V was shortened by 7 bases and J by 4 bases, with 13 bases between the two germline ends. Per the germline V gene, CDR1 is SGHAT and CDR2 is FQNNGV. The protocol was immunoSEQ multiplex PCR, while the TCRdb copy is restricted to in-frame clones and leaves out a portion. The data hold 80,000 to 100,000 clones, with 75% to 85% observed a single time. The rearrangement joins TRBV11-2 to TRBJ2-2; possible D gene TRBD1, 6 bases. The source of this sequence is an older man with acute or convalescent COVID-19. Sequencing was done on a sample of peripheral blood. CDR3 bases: TGTGCCAGCAAGAAACAGGGCGGCACCGGGGAGCTGTTTTTT. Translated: CASKKQGGTGELFF.